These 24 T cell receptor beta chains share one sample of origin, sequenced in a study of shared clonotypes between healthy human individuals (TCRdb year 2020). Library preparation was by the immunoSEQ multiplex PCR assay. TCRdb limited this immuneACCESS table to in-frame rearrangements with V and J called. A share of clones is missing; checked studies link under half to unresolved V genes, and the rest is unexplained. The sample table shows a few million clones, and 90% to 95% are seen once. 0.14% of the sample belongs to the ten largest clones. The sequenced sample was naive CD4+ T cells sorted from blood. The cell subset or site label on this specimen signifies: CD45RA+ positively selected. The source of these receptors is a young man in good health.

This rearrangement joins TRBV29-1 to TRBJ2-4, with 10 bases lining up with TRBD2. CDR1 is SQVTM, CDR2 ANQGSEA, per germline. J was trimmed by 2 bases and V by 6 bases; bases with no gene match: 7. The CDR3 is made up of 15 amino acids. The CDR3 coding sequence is TGCAGCGTAGCTAGCGGGGGCGGGTCCAAAAACATTCAGTACTTC. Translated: CSVASGGGSKNIQYF.

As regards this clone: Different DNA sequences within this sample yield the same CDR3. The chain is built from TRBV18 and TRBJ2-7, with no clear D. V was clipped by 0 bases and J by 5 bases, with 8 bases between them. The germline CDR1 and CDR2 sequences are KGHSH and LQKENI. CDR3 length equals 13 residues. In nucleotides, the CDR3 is TGTGCCAGCTCACCACCCGGCTTAAACGAGCAGTACTTC. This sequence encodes CASSPPGLNEQYF. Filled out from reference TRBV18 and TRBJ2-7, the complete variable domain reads NAGVMQNPRHLVRRRGQEARLRCSPMKGHSHVYWYRQLPEEGLKFMVYLQKENIIDESGMPKERFSAEFPKEGPSILRIQQVVRGDSAAYFCASSPPGLNEQYFGPGTRLTVT.

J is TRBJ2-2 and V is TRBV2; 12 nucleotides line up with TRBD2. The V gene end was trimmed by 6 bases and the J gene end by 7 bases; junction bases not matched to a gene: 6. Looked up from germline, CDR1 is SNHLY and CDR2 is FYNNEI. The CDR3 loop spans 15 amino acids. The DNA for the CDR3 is TGTGCCAGCAGCGGGACTAGCGGGTACGGCGGGGAGCTGTTTTTT. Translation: CASSGTSGYGGELFF.

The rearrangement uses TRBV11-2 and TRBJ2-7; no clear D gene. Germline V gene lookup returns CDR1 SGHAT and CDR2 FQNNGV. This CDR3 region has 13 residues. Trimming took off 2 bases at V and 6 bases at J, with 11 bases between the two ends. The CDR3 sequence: CASSLSGSAEQYF. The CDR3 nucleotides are TGTGCCAGCAGCTTATCCGGGTCCGCCGAGCAGTACTTC. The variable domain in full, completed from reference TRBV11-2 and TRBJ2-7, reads EAGVAQSPRYKIIEKRQSVAFWCNPISGHATLYWYQQILGQGPKLLIQFQNNGVVDDSQLPKDRFSAERLKGVDSTLKIQPAKLEDSAVYLCASSLSGSAEQYFGPGTRLTVT.

CDR3 sequence: CASRENNSPLHF. Here the CDR3 DNA reads TGTGCCAGCAGAGAGAATAATTCACCCCTCCACTTT. The chain links TRBV27 to TRBJ1-6; D unclear. In germline, CDR1 is MNHEY, CDR2 SMNVEV (reference sequence). Trimming left V 6 bases short and J 5 bases short, with 5 bases between. The CDR3 covers 12 residues.

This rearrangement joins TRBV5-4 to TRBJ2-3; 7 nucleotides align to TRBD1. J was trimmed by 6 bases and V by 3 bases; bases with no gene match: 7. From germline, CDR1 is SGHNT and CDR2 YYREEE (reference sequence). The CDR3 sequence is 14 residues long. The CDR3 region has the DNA TGTGCCAGCAGCTCCCGGACAGGTCTGGATACGCAGTATTTT. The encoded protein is CASSSRTGLDTQYF.

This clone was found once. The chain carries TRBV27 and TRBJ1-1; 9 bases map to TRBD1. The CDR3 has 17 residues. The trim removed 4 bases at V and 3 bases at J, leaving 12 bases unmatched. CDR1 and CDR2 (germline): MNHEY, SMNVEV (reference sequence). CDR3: CASSSLGTGRMDTEAFF. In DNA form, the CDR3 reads TGTGCCAGCAGTTCGCTTGGGACAGGGAGGATGGACACTGAAGCTTTCTTT.

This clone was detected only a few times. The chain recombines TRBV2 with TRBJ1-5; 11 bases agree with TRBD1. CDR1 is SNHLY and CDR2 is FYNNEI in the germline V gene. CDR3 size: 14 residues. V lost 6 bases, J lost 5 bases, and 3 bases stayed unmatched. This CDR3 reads CASRPDRGHQPQHF. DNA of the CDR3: TGTGCCAGCAGGCCGGACAGGGGGCATCAGCCCCAGCATTTT.

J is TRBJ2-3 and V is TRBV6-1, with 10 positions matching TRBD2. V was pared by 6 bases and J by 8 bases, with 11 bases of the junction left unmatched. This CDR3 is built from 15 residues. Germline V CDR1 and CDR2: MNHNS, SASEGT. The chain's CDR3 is CASRASGSLPGTQYF. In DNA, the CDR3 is TGTGCCAGCAGAGCTAGCGGGAGCCTCCCGGGTACGCAGTATTTT.

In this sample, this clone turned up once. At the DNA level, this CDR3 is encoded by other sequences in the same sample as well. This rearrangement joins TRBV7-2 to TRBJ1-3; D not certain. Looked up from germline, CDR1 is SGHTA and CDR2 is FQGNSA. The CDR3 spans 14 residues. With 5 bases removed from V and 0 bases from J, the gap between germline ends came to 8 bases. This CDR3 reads CASSPRVSGNTIYF. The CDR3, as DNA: TGTGCCAGCAGCCCTCGGGTCTCTGGAAACACCATATATTTT.

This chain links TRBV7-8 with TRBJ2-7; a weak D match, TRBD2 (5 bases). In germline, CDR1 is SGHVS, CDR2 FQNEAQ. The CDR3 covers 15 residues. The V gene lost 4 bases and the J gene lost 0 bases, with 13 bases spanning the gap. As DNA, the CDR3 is TGTGCCAGCAGCTACCTTGCGGGCAGCTCCTACGAGCAGTACTTC. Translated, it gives CASSYLAGSSYEQYF.

CDR3: CASSVVSGQPTDTQYF. The CDR3 coding sequence is TGTGCCAGCAGCGTAGTCTCGGGGCAGCCCACAGATACGCAGTATTTT. The gene calls are TRBV9 and TRBJ2-3, with D perhaps assigned TRBD1 or TRBD2 (5 bases each). The germline V gene has CDR1 SGDLS and CDR2 YYNGEE. V shed 0 bases and J shed 2 bases, with 13 bases lying between them. The CDR3 is made up of 16 amino acids.

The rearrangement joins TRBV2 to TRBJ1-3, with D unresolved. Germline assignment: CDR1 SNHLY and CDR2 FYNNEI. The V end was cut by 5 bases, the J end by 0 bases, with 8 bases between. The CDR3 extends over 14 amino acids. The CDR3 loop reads CASSTTGSGNTIYF. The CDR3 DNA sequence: TGTGCCAGCAGTACGACGGGCTCTGGAAACACCATATATTTT.

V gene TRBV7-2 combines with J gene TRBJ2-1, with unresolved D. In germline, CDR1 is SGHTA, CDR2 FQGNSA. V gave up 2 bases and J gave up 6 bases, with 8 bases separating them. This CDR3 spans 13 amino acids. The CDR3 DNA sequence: TGTGCCAGCAGCTTATCTACCCCCAATGAGCAGTTCTTC. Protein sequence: CASSLSTPNEQFF.

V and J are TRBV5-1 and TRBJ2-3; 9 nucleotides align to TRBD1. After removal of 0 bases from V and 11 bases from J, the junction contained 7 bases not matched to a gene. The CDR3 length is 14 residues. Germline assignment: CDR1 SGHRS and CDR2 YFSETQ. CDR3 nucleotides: TGCGCCAGCAGCTTGGGACAGGGGGAATCAAGGCAGTATTTT. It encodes CASSLGQGESRQYF.

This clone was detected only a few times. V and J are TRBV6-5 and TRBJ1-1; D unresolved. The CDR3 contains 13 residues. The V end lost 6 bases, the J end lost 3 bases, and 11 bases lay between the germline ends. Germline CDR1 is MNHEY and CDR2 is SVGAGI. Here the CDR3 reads CASSPTVDTEAFF. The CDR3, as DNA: TGTGCCAGCAGCCCTACCGTGGACACTGAAGCTTTCTTT.

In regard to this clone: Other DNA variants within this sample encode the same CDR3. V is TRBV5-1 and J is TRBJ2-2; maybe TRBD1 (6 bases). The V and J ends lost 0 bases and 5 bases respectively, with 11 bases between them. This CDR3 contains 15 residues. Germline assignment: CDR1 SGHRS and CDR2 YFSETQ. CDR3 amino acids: CASSLDRVDTGELFF. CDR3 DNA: TGCGCCAGCAGCTTGGACAGGGTTGATACCGGGGAGCTGTTTTTT.

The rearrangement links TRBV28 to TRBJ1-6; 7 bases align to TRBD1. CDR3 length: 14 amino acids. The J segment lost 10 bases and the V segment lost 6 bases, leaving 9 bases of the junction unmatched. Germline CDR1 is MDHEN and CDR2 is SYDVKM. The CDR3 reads CASSPQGYESPLHF. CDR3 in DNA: TGTGCCAGCAGCCCACAGGGGTATGAATCACCCCTCCACTTT.

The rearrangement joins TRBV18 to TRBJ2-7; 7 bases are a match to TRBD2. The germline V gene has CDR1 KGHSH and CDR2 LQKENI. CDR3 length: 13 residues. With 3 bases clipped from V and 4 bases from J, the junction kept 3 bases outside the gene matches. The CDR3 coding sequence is TGTGCCAGCTCACCGAGCGGGATGTACGAGCAGTACTTC. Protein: CASSPSGMYEQYF.

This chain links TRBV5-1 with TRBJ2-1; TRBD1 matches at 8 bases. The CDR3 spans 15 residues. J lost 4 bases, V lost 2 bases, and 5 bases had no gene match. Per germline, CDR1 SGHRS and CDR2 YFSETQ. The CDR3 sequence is CASSFGTGLYNEQFF. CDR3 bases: TGCGCCAGCAGCTTTGGGACAGGCCTTTACAATGAGCAGTTCTTC. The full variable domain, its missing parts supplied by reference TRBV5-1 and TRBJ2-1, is KAGVTQTPRYLIKTRGQQVTLSCSPISGHRSVSWYQQTPGQGLQFLFEYFSETQRNKGNFPGRFSGRQFSNSRSEMNVSTLELGDSALYLCASSFGTGLYNEQFFGPGTRLTVL.

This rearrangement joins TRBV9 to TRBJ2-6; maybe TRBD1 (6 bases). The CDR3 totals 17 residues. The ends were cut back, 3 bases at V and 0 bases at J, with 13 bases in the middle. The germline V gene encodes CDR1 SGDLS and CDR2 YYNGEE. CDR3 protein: CASSARDTRSGANVLTF. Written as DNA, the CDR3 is TGTGCCAGCAGCGCTAGGGACACGCGCTCTGGGGCCAACGTCCTGACTTTC.

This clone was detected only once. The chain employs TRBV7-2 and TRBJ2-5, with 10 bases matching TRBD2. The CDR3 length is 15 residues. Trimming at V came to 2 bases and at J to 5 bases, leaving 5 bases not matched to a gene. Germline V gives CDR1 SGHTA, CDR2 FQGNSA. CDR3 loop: CASSLQLAGFETQYF. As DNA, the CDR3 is TGTGCCAGCAGCTTACAACTAGCGGGGTTCGAGACCCAGTACTTC.

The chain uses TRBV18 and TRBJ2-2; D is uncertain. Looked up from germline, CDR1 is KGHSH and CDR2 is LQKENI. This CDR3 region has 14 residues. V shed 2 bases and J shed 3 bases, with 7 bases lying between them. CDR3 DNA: TGTGCCAGCTCACCAGGGCACGACACCGGGGAGCTGTTTTTT. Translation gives CASSPGHDTGELFF.

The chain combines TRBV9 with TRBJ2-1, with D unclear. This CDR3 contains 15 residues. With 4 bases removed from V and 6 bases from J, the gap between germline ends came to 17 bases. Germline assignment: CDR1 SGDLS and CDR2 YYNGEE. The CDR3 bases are TGTGCCAGCAGCCGGTTGATCGACTCTTCCAATGAGCAGTTCTTC. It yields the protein CASSRLIDSSNEQFF.